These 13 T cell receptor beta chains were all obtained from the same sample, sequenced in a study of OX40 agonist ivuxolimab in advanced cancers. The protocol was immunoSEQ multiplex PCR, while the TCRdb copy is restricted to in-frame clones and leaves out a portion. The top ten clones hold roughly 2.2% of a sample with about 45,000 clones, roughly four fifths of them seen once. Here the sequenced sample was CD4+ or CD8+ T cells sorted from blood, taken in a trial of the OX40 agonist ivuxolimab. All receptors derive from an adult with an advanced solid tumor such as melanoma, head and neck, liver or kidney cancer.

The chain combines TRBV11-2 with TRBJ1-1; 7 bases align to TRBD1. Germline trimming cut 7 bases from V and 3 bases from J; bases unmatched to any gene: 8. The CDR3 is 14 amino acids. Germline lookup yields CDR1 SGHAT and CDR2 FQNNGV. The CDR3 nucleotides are TGTGCCAGCACCGAACAGGGGATCGACACTGAAGCTTTCTTT. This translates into CASTEQGIDTEAFF.

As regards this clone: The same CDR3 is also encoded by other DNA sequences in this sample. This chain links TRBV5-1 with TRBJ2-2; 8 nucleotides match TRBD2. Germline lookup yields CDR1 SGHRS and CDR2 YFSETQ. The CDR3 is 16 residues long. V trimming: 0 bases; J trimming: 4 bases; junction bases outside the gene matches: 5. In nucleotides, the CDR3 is TGCGCCAGCAGCTTGGGGAGCGGGGGTGTCACCGGGGAGCTGTTTTTT. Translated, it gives CASSLGSGGVTGELFF.

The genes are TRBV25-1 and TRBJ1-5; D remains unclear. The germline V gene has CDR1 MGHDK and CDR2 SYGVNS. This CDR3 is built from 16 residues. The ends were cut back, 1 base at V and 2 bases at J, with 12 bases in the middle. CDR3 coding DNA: TGTGCCAGCAGTGAATGGGGAGGAACGGGCAATCAGCCCCAGCATTTT. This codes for CASSEWGGTGNQPQHF.

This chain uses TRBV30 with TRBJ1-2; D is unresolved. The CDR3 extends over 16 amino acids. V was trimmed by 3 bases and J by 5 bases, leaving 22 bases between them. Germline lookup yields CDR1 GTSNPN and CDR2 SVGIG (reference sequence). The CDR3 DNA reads TGTGCCTGGAGGCCCAACAAGTGGATACAGCCATATGGCTACACCTTC. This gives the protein CAWRPNKWIQPYGYTF.

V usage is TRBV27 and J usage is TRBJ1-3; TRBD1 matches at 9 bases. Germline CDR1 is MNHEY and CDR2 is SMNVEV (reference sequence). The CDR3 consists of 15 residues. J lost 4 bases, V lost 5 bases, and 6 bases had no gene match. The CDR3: CASSKTGGTGNTIYF. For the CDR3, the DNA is TGTGCCAGCAGTAAAACAGGGGGCACGGGAAACACCATATATTTT.

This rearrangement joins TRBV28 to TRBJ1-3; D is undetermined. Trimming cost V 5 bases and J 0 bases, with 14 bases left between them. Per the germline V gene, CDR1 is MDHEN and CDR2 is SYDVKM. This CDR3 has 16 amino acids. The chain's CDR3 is CASSPGLPNSGNTIYF. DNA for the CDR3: TGTGCCAGCAGTCCTGGACTCCCGAACTCTGGAAACACCATATATTTT.

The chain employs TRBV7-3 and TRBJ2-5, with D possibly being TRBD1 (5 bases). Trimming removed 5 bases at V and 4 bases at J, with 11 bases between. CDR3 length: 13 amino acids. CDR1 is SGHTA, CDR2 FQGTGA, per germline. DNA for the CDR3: TGTGCCAGCAGCCCAGGGTGGCGAGAGACCCAGTACTTC. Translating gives CASSPGWRETQYF.

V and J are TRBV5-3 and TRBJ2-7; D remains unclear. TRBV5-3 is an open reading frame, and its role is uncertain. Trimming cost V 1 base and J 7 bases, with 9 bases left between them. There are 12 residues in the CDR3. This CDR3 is CARSLRTDEQYF. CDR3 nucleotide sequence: TGTGCCAGAAGCTTGAGAACGGATGAGCAGTACTTC.

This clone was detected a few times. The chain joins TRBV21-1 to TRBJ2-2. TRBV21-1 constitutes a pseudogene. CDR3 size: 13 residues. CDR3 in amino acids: CASSQGSTGELFF. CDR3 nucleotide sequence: TGTGCCAGCAGCCAAGGATCCACCGGGGAGCTGTTTTTT.

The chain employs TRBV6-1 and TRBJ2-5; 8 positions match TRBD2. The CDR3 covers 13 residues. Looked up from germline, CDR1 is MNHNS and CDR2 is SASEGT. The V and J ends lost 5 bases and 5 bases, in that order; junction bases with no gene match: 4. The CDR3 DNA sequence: TGTGCCAGCAGTCGGGGGGGACCTGAGACCCAGTACTTC. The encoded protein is CASSRGGPETQYF.

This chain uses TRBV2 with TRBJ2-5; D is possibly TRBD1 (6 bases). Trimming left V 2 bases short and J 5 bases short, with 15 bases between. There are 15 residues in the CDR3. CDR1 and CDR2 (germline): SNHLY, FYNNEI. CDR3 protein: CASSEQGMAGETQYF. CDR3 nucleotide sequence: TGTGCCAGCAGTGAACAGGGGATGGCCGGGGAGACCCAGTACTTC.

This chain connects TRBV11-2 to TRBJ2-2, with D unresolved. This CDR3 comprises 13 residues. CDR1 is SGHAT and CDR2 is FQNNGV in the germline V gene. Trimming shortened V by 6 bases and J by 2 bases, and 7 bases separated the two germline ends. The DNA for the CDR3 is TGTGCCAGCAGGATTGAAAACACCGGGGAGCTGTTTTTT. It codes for CASRIENTGELFF.

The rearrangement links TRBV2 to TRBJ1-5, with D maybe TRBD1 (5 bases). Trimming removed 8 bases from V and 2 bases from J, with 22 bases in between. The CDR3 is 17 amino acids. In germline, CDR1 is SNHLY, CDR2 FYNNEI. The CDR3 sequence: CASSLGVQSFGNQPQHF. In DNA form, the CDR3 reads TGTGCCAGCTCCTTGGGGGTACAAAGCTTCGGCAATCAGCCCCAGCATTTT.